These T cell receptor beta chains were read from a single sample in a study of cytomegalovirus exposure and HLA in healthy donors. TCRdb keeps only in-frame clones here, not all; method: immunoSEQ multiplex PCR. The profile shows about 160,000 clones, 89% of them singletons. The sequencing sample was made of PBMCs. The receptors were sampled from a woman between 18 and 30 years old in good health and CMV-seropositive. Each CDR3 is given with its conserved first and last residue. Each record gives: clone size, D gene, V gene, J gene, CDR3 DNA, CDR3 protein. The D gene is left open where the match is weak. Size is stated for part of the rows, as once, few or many counts, or as a class when the clone is expanded.

clone_size: NA
d_call: NA
v_call: TRBV28
j_call: TRBJ1-2
cdr3_nt: TGTGCCAGCAGTTTCTCGGGACACACTAACTATGGCTACACCTTC
cdr3_aa: CASSFSGHTNYGYTF

clone_size: NA
d_call: TRBD2
v_call: TRBV6-1
j_call: TRBJ2-5
cdr3_nt: TGTGCCTCTGGTGGACTAGCGGGAGGAGAGACCCAGTACTTC
cdr3_aa: CASGGLAGGETQYF

clone_size: NA
d_call: NA
v_call: TRBV30
j_call: TRBJ2-7
cdr3_nt: TGTGCCTGGAGTATAAAGGGGGTTAGCTCCTACGAGCAGTACTTC
cdr3_aa: CAWSIKGVSSYEQYF

clone_size: NA
d_call: NA
v_call: TRBV27
j_call: TRBJ2-5
cdr3_nt: TGTGCCAGCAGTGGGGGGCAGGGACTACGAGATCAAGAGACCCAGTACTTC
cdr3_aa: CASSGGQGLRDQETQYF

clone_size: NA
d_call: NA
v_call: TRBV19
j_call: TRBJ2-4
cdr3_nt: TGTGCCAGTAGGTCTGTCAAAAACATTCAGTACTTC
cdr3_aa: CASRSVKNIQYF

clone_size: NA
d_call: NA
v_call: TRBV9
j_call: TRBJ1-1
cdr3_nt: TGTGCCAGCAGCCAACAGGTAAACACTGAAGCTTTCTTT
cdr3_aa: CASSQQVNTEAFF

clone_size: NA
d_call: NA
v_call: TRBV19
j_call: TRBJ1-5
cdr3_nt: TGTGCCAGTAGTATAGATCCCGAGGAGTGGTATAGCAATCAGCCCCAGCATTTT
cdr3_aa: CASSIDPEEWYSNQPQHF

clone_size: NA
d_call: TRBD1
v_call: TRBV4-1
j_call: TRBJ2-7
cdr3_nt: TGCGCCAGCAGCCTCGGGACAGGGGACTTCTACGAGCAGTACTTC
cdr3_aa: CASSLGTGDFYEQYF

clone_size: NA
d_call: NA
v_call: TRBV28
j_call: TRBJ2-2
cdr3_nt: TGTGCCAGCAGGCTGGGGGGCACCGGGGAGCTGTTTTTT
cdr3_aa: CASRLGGTGELFF

clone_size: NA
d_call: NA
v_call: TRBV19
j_call: TRBJ2-7
cdr3_nt: TGTGCCAGTAGTATCGCAGGGAAATCCTACGAGCAGTACTTC
cdr3_aa: CASSIAGKSYEQYF

clone_size: once
d_call: NA
v_call: TRBV7-3
j_call: TRBJ2-1
cdr3_nt: TGTGCCAGCAGCTTCTTAGGGAGCCACGATGAGCAGTTCTTC
cdr3_aa: CASSFLGSHDEQFF

clone_size: NA
d_call: TRBD2
v_call: TRBV5-6
j_call: TRBJ2-3
cdr3_nt: TGTGCCAGCAGCGTGCCCCTAGCGGGAGGTGCAGATACGCAGTATTTT
cdr3_aa: CASSVPLAGGADTQYF

clone_size: once
d_call: NA
v_call: TRBV5-4
j_call: TRBJ2-3
cdr3_nt: TGTGCCAGCAGCCCCGATCGGGCAGATACGCAGTATTTT
cdr3_aa: CASSPDRADTQYF

clone_size: NA
d_call: TRBD1
v_call: TRBV7-2
j_call: TRBJ2-7
cdr3_nt: TGTGCCAGCAGCGGCGGGACAGGGGTATTCGAGCAGTACTTC
cdr3_aa: CASSGGTGVFEQYF

clone_size: NA
d_call: NA
v_call: TRBV7-2
j_call: TRBJ2-7
cdr3_nt: TGTGCCAGCAGTTCGGGACTCGGCTCCTACGAGCAGTACTTC
cdr3_aa: CASSSGLGSYEQYF

clone_size: once
d_call: NA
v_call: TRBV19
j_call: TRBJ1-2
cdr3_nt: TGTGCCAGTAGTGGCAGAGCGGATGGCTACACCTTC
cdr3_aa: CASSGRADGYTF

clone_size: once
d_call: TRBD1
v_call: TRBV10-2
j_call: TRBJ2-5
cdr3_nt: TGCGCCAGCAGTGAGGGGACAGACCAAGAGACCCAGTACTTC
cdr3_aa: CASSEGTDQETQYF

clone_size: NA
d_call: NA
v_call: TRBV29-1
j_call: TRBJ1-4
cdr3_nt: TGCAGCGTTGAAGGGACAGCAACTAATGAAAAACTGTTTTTT
cdr3_aa: CSVEGTATNEKLFF

clone_size: NA
d_call: NA
v_call: TRBV5-1
j_call: TRBJ2-1
cdr3_nt: TGCGCCAGCAGACTAGCTGACCCCTACAATGAGCAGTTCTTC
cdr3_aa: CASRLADPYNEQFF

clone_size: NA
d_call: TRBD1
v_call: TRBV5-5
j_call: TRBJ1-5
cdr3_nt: TGTGCCAGCAGCTTGGTAACAGGGGATCAGCCCCAGCATTTT
cdr3_aa: CASSLVTGDQPQHF

clone_size: NA
d_call: TRBD2
v_call: TRBV4-2
j_call: TRBJ2-7
cdr3_nt: TGTGCCAGCAGCCAGAGCGGGATATACTCCTACGAGCAGTACTTC
cdr3_aa: CASSQSGIYSYEQYF

clone_size: NA
d_call: NA
v_call: TRBV5-8
j_call: TRBJ2-1
cdr3_nt: TGTGCCAGCAGCTTGGGTATCCCACTCCAAACCTACAATGAGCAGTTCTTC
cdr3_aa: CASSLGIPLQTYNEQFF

clone_size: NA
d_call: NA
v_call: TRBV11-3
j_call: TRBJ2-7
cdr3_nt: TGTGCCAGCAGCTTCGGTGGGAAGGGAGTCAACGAGCAGTACTTC
cdr3_aa: CASSFGGKGVNEQYF

clone_size: NA
d_call: NA
v_call: TRBV29-1
j_call: TRBJ2-7
cdr3_nt: TGCAGCGTTGAGGTGGCAGGGGCCTACGAGCAGTACTTC
cdr3_aa: CSVEVAGAYEQYF

clone_size: NA
d_call: TRBD1
v_call: TRBV5-4
j_call: TRBJ2-7
cdr3_nt: TGTGCCAGCAGCCGTGGACAGGGTACATACGAGCAGTACTTC
cdr3_aa: CASSRGQGTYEQYF

clone_size: NA
d_call: NA
v_call: TRBV10-1
j_call: TRBJ2-7
cdr3_nt: TGCGCCAGCAGTGATCGGCAGGGTCGATGGGAGCAGTACTTC
cdr3_aa: CASSDRQGRWEQYF

clone_size: NA
d_call: NA
v_call: TRBV18
j_call: TRBJ2-7
cdr3_nt: TGTGCCAGCTCACCCCGGGGAAACTCCTACGAGCAGTACTTC
cdr3_aa: CASSPRGNSYEQYF

clone_size: NA
d_call: NA
v_call: TRBV20-1
j_call: TRBJ2-4
cdr3_nt: TGCAGTGCTTCGGGGGTAGCTCAGTACTTC
cdr3_aa: CSASGVAQYF

clone_size: NA
d_call: TRBD1
v_call: TRBV28
j_call: TRBJ1-5
cdr3_nt: TGTGCCAGCAGGGACGGACAGGGGATCGATCAGCCCCAGCATTTT
cdr3_aa: CASRDGQGIDQPQHF

clone_size: NA
d_call: TRBD1
v_call: TRBV6-5
j_call: TRBJ2-2
cdr3_nt: TGTGCCAGCAGACCCCAGGGGGCGGGCACCGGGGAGCTGTTTTTT
cdr3_aa: CASRPQGAGTGELFF

clone_size: NA
d_call: NA
v_call: TRBV7-9
j_call: TRBJ1-2
cdr3_nt: TGTGCCAGCAGCGCTGGGGCGTCGGGGGATGGCTACACCTTC
cdr3_aa: CASSAGASGDGYTF

clone_size: NA
d_call: TRBD2
v_call: TRBV5-3
j_call: TRBJ2-7
cdr3_nt: TGTGCCAGAAGCTTGCTAGCGGGTAGCTCCTACGAGCAGTACTTC
cdr3_aa: CARSLLAGSSYEQYF

clone_size: NA
d_call: TRBD2
v_call: TRBV9
j_call: TRBJ2-3
cdr3_nt: TGTGCCAGCAGCGTAGGGGAGGGACGTAGCACAGATACGCAGTATTTT
cdr3_aa: CASSVGEGRSTDTQYF

clone_size: NA
d_call: TRBD2
v_call: TRBV7-2
j_call: TRBJ2-1
cdr3_nt: TGTGCCAGCAGCCCCAAATTGGCGGGAGTGATTTATGAGCAGTTCTTC
cdr3_aa: CASSPKLAGVIYEQFF

clone_size: NA
d_call: NA
v_call: TRBV2
j_call: TRBJ2-1
cdr3_nt: TGTGCCAGCACGTCAGGGACCTACAATGAGCAGTTCTTC
cdr3_aa: CASTSGTYNEQFF

clone_size: NA
d_call: TRBD1
v_call: TRBV6-1
j_call: TRBJ1-2
cdr3_nt: TGTGCCAGCAGTGATCTCGGACAGGCTAACTATGGCTACACCTTC
cdr3_aa: CASSDLGQANYGYTF

clone_size: NA
d_call: TRBD2
v_call: TRBV4-1
j_call: TRBJ2-1
cdr3_nt: TGCGCCAGCGGGGGGGGAGGGCCTCGGAATGAGCAGTTCTTC
cdr3_aa: CASGGGGPRNEQFF

clone_size: NA
d_call: TRBD1
v_call: TRBV27
j_call: TRBJ2-7
cdr3_nt: TGTGCCAGCGGTTTATGGGACAGGGGGTACGAGCAGTACTTC
cdr3_aa: CASGLWDRGYEQYF

clone_size: NA
d_call: TRBD1
v_call: TRBV30
j_call: TRBJ1-1
cdr3_nt: TGTGCCTGGTCAAGGGGGCAACGGACTGAAGCTTTCTTT
cdr3_aa: CAWSRGQRTEAFF

clone_size: NA
d_call: TRBD2
v_call: TRBV27
j_call: TRBJ2-1
cdr3_nt: TGTGCCAGCAGTATTAGGACTAGCGGGTTTTCCTACAATGAGCAGTTCTTC
cdr3_aa: CASSIRTSGFSYNEQFF

clone_size: NA
d_call: TRBD1
v_call: TRBV4-3
j_call: TRBJ2-7
cdr3_nt: TGCGCCAGCAGCGTTCGGACAGGGGGCTCCTACGAGCAGTACTTC
cdr3_aa: CASSVRTGGSYEQYF

clone_size: NA
d_call: TRBD2
v_call: TRBV5-1
j_call: TRBJ2-7
cdr3_nt: TGCGCCAGCAGCCCGACTAGCGGGAGCTACGAGCAGTACTTC
cdr3_aa: CASSPTSGSYEQYF

clone_size: NA
d_call: NA
v_call: TRBV15
j_call: TRBJ2-1
cdr3_nt: TGTGCCACCAGCAGAGATCGGGGGAATGAGCAGTTCTTC
cdr3_aa: CATSRDRGNEQFF

clone_size: NA
d_call: TRBD1
v_call: TRBV7-9
j_call: TRBJ2-1
cdr3_nt: TGTGCCAGCAGCTTAGTCCAGGGGGCGTACAATGAGCAGTTCTTC
cdr3_aa: CASSLVQGAYNEQFF

clone_size: NA
d_call: NA
v_call: TRBV4-1
j_call: TRBJ1-3
cdr3_nt: TGCGCCAGCAGCCAAGCCGAAACAGGGCCCTCTGGAAACACCATATATTTT
cdr3_aa: CASSQAETGPSGNTIYF

clone_size: NA
d_call: TRBD1
v_call: TRBV7-3
j_call: TRBJ2-3
cdr3_nt: TGTGCCAGCAGCTTAAATGGGGGGACAGGAGATACGCAGTATTTT
cdr3_aa: CASSLNGGTGDTQYF

clone_size: NA
d_call: NA
v_call: TRBV7-2
j_call: TRBJ2-7
cdr3_nt: TGTGCCAGCAGCATTCCCTTCTACGAGCAGTACTTC
cdr3_aa: CASSIPFYEQYF

clone_size: NA
d_call: NA
v_call: TRBV2
j_call: TRBJ1-5
cdr3_nt: TGTGCCAGCCGTGTGGGGATCACAGCGGGCCCTCAGCCCCAGCATTTT
cdr3_aa: CASRVGITAGPQPQHF

clone_size: NA
d_call: TRBD1
v_call: TRBV5-1
j_call: TRBJ2-5
cdr3_nt: TGCGCCAGCAGCTTTAGTCGGGCAGGGGGAGAGACCCAGTACTTC
cdr3_aa: CASSFSRAGGETQYF